The following is a TCR beta chain sequence with its context. The antigen is not known. This entry belongs to a study of post-analysis software for immune sequencing data. Turning to the study itself: There were relapsing-remitting, secondary progressive and progressive-relapsing multiple sclerosis among the disease courses included. General study points: Controls showed lower frequencies than patients for several TRBV segments, and TRBV5-6, TRBV5-1 and TRBV20-1 were among these. People with multiple sclerosis had a significantly lower normalized Chao1 diversity than controls did. F measure showed strong co-clustering of same-batch samples.

Prepared TCR beta cDNA libraries contained unique molecular identifiers. One entry per CDR3 protein, called by TCRdb with MiXCR from the PCR reads. The repertoire holds 500,000 to 600,000 distinct CDR3 sequences, about 40% seen once, with about 1.8% in the top ten. Deletions cut 4 bases from V and 5 bases from J, with 9 bases between. This CDR3 spans 13 amino acids. From germline, CDR1 is KGHDR and CDR2 SFDVKD. The rearrangement links TRBV24-1 to TRBJ2-3; perhaps TRBD2 as D (6 bases). The sequence was collected from a girl between 10 and 17 years old with multiple sclerosis. The specimen sequenced was blood. This CDR3 reads CATSDAGIDTQYF. The CDR3 DNA is TGTGCCACCAGTGACGCGGGGATAGATACGCAGTATTTT.